This T cell receptor (beta chain) came from a study of cytomegalovirus exposure and HLA in healthy donors. Study summary: Among the 350 to 500 donors who were genotyped, about 80% fell in the genetic ancestry cluster that is associated with self-reported Caucasian donors.

This clone has just one count. Antigen specificity is unknown. V gave up 5 bases and J gave up 3 bases; unmatched junction bases: 7. The CDR3 consists of 15 residues. Per the germline V gene, CDR1 is MNHEY and CDR2 is SVGAGI. Points from the study as a whole: TCR beta chains associated with HLA were, in a later analysis, more clonally expanded than equally common others. It has been reported that TCR beta sequences accurately predicted the HLA-A and HLA-B alleles of most subjects. Among the most significant clusters, several appeared linked to common viral pathogens in a later analysis.

Vbeta (60) and Jbeta (13) primers were used in the PCR. Assay: immunoSEQ multiplex PCR; the TCRdb copy retains only in-frame clones and omits some. The data show around 100,000 clones, roughly 78% seen once. This clonotype was obtained from a male donor in good health and CMV-seropositive. Specimen: PBMCs. The chain carries TRBV6-5 and TRBJ1-3; 7 nucleotides agree with TRBD1. The CDR3 DNA sequence: TGTGCCAGCAGTCCAGACAGGGCTGGTGGAAACACCATATATTTT. This gives the protein CASSPDRAGGNTIYF.